This T cell receptor (beta chain) comes out of a study of blood T cell repertoires in COVID-19. At the level of the study: The origin of the acute and convalescent COVID-19 samples was the United States, Italy and Spain. Sources were T cells, B-cell-depleted T cells, or PBMCs; the material itself was cDNA or gDNA.

Trimming stripped 2 bases from V and 6 bases from J, with 19 bases between. CDR3 length: 16 residues. CDR1 is MNHEY, CDR2 SVGAGI, per germline. Methods used by the authors: It was from reference gene primer amplification that nucleated cell counts were estimated. Repertoires were generated with immunoSEQ multiplex PCR, while TCRdb's copy carries only in-frame clones and drops some. V, J and clone size were drawn from that table, and D and trimming were deduced from the DNA. The repertoire holds around 74,000 clones, with under 95% as singletons. The chain carries TRBV6-5 and TRBJ1-1, with no clear D. This clonotype was obtained from a woman of 80 years or more with active or convalescent COVID-19. Sequencing used peripheral blood. DNA for the CDR3: TGTGCCAGCAGTTACACACCGCTCATAGGGAGCCCTGAAGCTTTCTTT. It specifies CASSYTPLIGSPEAFF.